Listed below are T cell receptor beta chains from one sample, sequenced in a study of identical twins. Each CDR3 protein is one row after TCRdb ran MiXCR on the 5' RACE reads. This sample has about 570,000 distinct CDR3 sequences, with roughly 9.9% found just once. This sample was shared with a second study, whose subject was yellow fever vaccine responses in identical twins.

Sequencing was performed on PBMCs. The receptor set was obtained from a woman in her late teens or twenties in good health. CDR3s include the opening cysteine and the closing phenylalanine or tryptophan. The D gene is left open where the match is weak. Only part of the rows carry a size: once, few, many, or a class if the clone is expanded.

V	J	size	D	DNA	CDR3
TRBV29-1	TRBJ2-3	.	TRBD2	TGCAGCGTTGCGACTAGCGGGGGATGGGTAGATACGCAGTATTTT	CSVATSGGWVDTQYF
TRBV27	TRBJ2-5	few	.	TGTGCCAGCATCCACGACCAAGTGAGGGGACTCCAAGAGACCCAGTACTTC	CASIHDQVRGLQETQYF
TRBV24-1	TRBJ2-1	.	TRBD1	TGTGCCACCAGTGATCCACGGACAGGGGGCTTTGAGCAGTTCTTC	CATSDPRTGGFEQFF
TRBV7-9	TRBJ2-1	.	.	TGTGCCAGCAGCACCCCGGGGAGGGAGCAGTTCTTC	CASSTPGREQFF
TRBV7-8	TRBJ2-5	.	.	TGTGCCAGCAGCTCCCAAGACAGGATAGAGACCCAGTACTTC	CASSSQDRIETQYF
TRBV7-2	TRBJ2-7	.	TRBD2	TGTGCCAGCAGCAAACGGACCGGGGGACTAGCGCGTTACGAGCAGTACTTC	CASSKRTGGLARYEQYF
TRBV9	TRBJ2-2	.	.	TGTGCCAGCAGCGTAGCCCCGGTACCCAACGGGGAGCTGTTTTTT	CASSVAPVPNGELFF
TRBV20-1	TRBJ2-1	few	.	TGCAGTGCTCCTGCCGCAGAGACATACAATGAGCAGTTCTTC	CSAPAAETYNEQFF
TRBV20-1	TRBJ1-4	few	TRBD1	TGCAGTGCCCCGGACAGGGGAAGAACTAATGAAAAACTGTTTTTT	CSAPDRGRTNEKLFF
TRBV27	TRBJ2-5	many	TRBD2	TGTGCCAGCAGTCCAAGACTAGCGGGGGGGCAGGAGACCCAGTACTTC	CASSPRLAGGQETQYF
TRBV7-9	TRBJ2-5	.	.	TGTGCCAGCAGCTTAGCGCAGTTCGGGGTATCGGCAGAGACCCAGTACTTC	CASSLAQFGVSAETQYF
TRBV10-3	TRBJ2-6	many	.	TGTGCCACGTTGGGGGGATCTGGGGCCAACGTCCTGACTTTC	CATLGGSGANVLTF
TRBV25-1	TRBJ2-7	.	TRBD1	TGTGCCAGCAGTAACACAGGGGCCTCCTACGAGCAGTACTTC	CASSNTGASYEQYF
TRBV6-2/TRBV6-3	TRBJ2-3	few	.	TGTGCCAGCACCACCGCCCCAGATACGCAGTATTTT	CASTTAPDTQYF
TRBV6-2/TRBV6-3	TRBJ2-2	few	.	TGTGCCAGCAGGAGCAGAGGTGTGGACACCGGGGAGCTGTTTTTT	CASRSRGVDTGELFF
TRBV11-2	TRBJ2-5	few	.	TGTGCCAGCAGCTTCTCTTTTGCGGGAACCCCCGGGACCCAGTACTTC	CASSFSFAGTPGTQYF
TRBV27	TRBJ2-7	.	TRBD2	TGTGCCAGCAGTTTATCAGCGACTAGCGGGAGGTACTACGAGCAGTACTTC	CASSLSATSGRYYEQYF
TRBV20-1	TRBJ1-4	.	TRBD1	TGCAGTGCTGCGACAGGGGGTCGAGAAAAACTGTTTTTT	CSAATGGREKLFF
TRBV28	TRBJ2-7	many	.	TGTGCCAGCAGTCCGCCTAGTGGGGAGCAGTACTTC	CASSPPSGEQYF
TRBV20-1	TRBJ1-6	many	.	TGCAGTGCTAGATTTAAAGCGGGTTCACCCCTCCACTTT	CSARFKAGSPLHF
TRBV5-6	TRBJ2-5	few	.	TGTGCCAGCAGCCGCGCGGTGGGAACCGGGGCCCAGTACTTC	CASSRAVGTGAQYF
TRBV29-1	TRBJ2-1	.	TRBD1	TGCAGCGTTGAATTTCAGGGGGCGCGAGCTCTTGAGCAGTTCTTC	CSVEFQGARALEQFF
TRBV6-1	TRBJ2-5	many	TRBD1	TGTGCCAGCAGTCCCCGGGACAGGGAATTCCAAGAGACCCAGTACTTC	CASSPRDREFQETQYF
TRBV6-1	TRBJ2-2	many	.	TGTGCCAGCAGCGAATCCGGGGAAACCGGGGAGCTGTTTTTT	CASSESGETGELFF
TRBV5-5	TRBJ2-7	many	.	TGTGCCAGCAGCTTGGGGATTGGCTCCTACGAGCAGTACTTC	CASSLGIGSYEQYF
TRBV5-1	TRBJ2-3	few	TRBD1	TGCGCCAGCAGCATCCCGACAGGGAACACAGATACGCAGTATTTT	CASSIPTGNTDTQYF
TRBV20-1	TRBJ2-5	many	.	TGCAGTGCGCGGACGGGTTGGGGTAACTTC	CSARTGWGNF
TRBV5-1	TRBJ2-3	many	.	TGCGCCAGCAGCTTTCCGACAGGCTCAGGGACAGATACGCAGTATTTT	CASSFPTGSGTDTQYF
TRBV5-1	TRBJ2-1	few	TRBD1	TGCGCCAGCAGCTTGGGGACAGGGAGAAGTGCGGGGCTAAGTGAGCAGTTCTTC	CASSLGTGRSAGLSEQFF
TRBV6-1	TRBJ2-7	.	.	TGTGCCAGCAGTCCCCCCAGGGGACCTTCCTACGAGCAGTACTTC	CASSPPRGPSYEQYF
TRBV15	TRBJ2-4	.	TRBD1	TGTGCCACCAGCAGGACCGGGACAGGTCCTATAGCCAAAAACATTCAGTACTTC	CATSRTGTGPIAKNIQYF
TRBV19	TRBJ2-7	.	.	TGTCCTCGAGTCCGGGGAGACCACTACGAGCAGTACTTC	CPRVRGDHYEQYF
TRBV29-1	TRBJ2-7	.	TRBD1	TGCAGCGTTGAAGATGCCCGGGACAGGGCCCCCTACGAGCAGTACTTC	CSVEDARDRAPYEQYF
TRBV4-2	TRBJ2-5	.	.	TGTGCCAGCAGCCCCCTCCGGGACTTAGGAGAGACCCAGTACTTC	CASSPLRDLGETQYF
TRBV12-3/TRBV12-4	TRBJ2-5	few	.	TGTGCCAGCCGCAGGGTGGGGGTCGAGACCCAGTACTTC	CASRRVGVETQYF
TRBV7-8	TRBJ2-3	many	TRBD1	TGTGCCAGCAGCACGGACAGGGGCACAGATACGCAGTATTTT	CASSTDRGTDTQYF
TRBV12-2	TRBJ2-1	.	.	TGTGCAAGTCGCTCCACGGGCCTCTCCTACAATGAGCAGTTCTTC	CASRSTGLSYNEQFF
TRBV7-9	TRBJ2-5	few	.	TGTGCCAGCAGCTTAGACTTGGGGACCCAGTACTTC	CASSLDLGTQYF
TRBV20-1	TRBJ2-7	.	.	TGCAGTGCTAGAGCGTATACGACGGCCGAGCAGTACTTC	CSARAYTTAEQYF
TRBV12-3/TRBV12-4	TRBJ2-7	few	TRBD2	TGTGCCAGCAGGGGGACTAGCGGGAGCGACTCCCCTCGCGAGCAGTACTTC	CASRGTSGSDSPREQYF